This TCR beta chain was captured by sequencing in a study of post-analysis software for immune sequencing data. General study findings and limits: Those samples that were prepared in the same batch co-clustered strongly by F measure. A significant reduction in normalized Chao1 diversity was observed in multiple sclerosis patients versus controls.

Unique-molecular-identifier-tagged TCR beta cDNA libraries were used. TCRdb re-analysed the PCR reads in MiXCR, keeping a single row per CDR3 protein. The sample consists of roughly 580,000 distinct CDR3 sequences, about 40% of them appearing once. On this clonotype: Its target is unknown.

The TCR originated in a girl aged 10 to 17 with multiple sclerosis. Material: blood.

As DNA, the CDR3 is TGCGCCAGCAGCTTGGGTGGGACTAGCCAAGAGACCCAGTACTTC. Protein: CASSLGGTSQETQYF. The chain carries TRBV5-1 and TRBJ2-5; 8 nucleotides match TRBD2. CDR1 is SGHRS, CDR2 YFSETQ, per germline. This CDR3 is 15 amino acids long. V shed 0 bases, J shed 1 base, and the junction held 2 bases outside the gene matches.